The 9 T cell receptor beta chains given below trace back to one sample, sequenced in a study of OX40 agonist ivuxolimab in advanced cancers. The assay was immunoSEQ multiplex PCR, and TCRdb's table has in-frame clones only and misses some. The table lists about 73,000 clones, about 86% of them singletons. The sample was CD4+ or CD8+ T cells sorted from blood, taken in a trial of the OX40 agonist ivuxolimab. Receptors originate from an adult with an advanced solid tumor such as melanoma, head and neck, liver or kidney cancer.

The rearrangement uses TRBV18 and TRBJ2-3; D may correspond to TRBD1 or TRBD2 (6 bases each). The CDR3 runs to 14 residues. V shed 4 bases and J shed 2 bases, with 10 bases lying between them. Germline V gene lookup returns CDR1 KGHSH and CDR2 LQKENI. The CDR3 region is CASSRGADTDTQYF. The CDR3, as DNA: TGTGCCAGCTCACGGGGGGCAGACACAGATACGCAGTATTTT.

The chain couples TRBV5-6 to TRBJ2-7, with D tentatively TRBD2 (5 bases). The CDR3 runs to 12 residues. V was cut by 0 bases and J by 7 bases, with 8 bases left in between. In germline, CDR1 is SGHDT, CDR2 YYEEEE. The DNA for the CDR3 is TGTGCCAGCAGCTTGGGAGGGTTTGAGCAGTACTTC. This gives the protein CASSLGGFEQYF.

This sequence joins TRBV20-1 and TRBJ1-1; D call uncertain. V was cut by 6 bases and J by 5 bases, with 10 bases left in between. Germline lookup yields CDR1 DFQATT and CDR2 SNEGSKA (reference sequence). The CDR3 sequence is 11 residues long. The CDR3 DNA reads TGCAGTGCCGGGGATGGAACTGAAGCTTTCTTT. It yields the protein CSAGDGTEAFF.

V and J are TRBV29-1 and TRBJ2-3, with 9 nucleotides matching TRBD1. Germline V gene lookup returns CDR1 SQVTM and CDR2 ANQGSEA. The trim removed 7 bases at V and 6 bases at J, leaving 5 bases unmatched. The CDR3 length is 12 residues. The CDR3 DNA reads TGCAGCGGAAGGACAGGGGTCGATACGCAGTATTTT. The encoded protein is CSGRTGVDTQYF.

This chain uses TRBV7-9 with TRBJ1-4; D is ambiguous. Trimming removed 2 bases at V and 3 bases at J, with 7 bases between. This CDR3 contains 14 residues. CDR1 is SEHNR, CDR2 FQNEAQ, per germline (reference sequence). The CDR3 DNA reads as TGTGCCAGCAGCTTAACGGGATCTAATGAAAAACTGTTTTTT. Protein: CASSLTGSNEKLFF.

The CDR3 sequence is CATSRDGTADNEQFF. CDR3 sequence (DNA): TGTGCCACCAGCAGAGACGGGACAGCAGACAATGAGCAGTTCTTC. This chain connects TRBV15 to TRBJ2-1, with TRBD1 identical over 7 bases. Germline V gene sequence: CDR1 LNHNV, CDR2 YYDKDF (reference sequence). The CDR3 is made up of 15 amino acids. V dropped 0 bases and J dropped 5; count of bases not matched to a gene: 4.

The rearrangement joins TRBV25-1 to TRBJ2-1; 9 nucleotides match TRBD1. Losses at the gene ends were 4 bases for V and 4 bases for J; bases not matched to a gene: 8. Germline values: CDR1 MGHDK, CDR2 SYGVNS. There are 16 residues in the CDR3. Written as DNA, the CDR3 is TGTGCCAGCAGTGTTTGGAAGGGGACAGGGTACAATGAGCAGTTCTTC. Its protein product is CASSVWKGTGYNEQFF.

This clone appeared a single time. The CDR3 DNA is TGCGCCAGCACCGGGGGGCCCGGGACAGGGATATATGAGCAGTTCTTC. It is translated as CASTGGPGTGIYEQFF. The chain combines TRBV5-1 with TRBJ2-1; 9 bases are shared with TRBD1. The CDR3 is made up of 16 amino acids. Germline V gene lookup returns CDR1 SGHRS and CDR2 YFSETQ. V was pared by 6 bases and J by 8 bases, with 15 bases of the junction left unmatched.

The table lists this clone with a count of one. The rearrangement joins TRBV21-1 to TRBJ2-6. TRBV21-1 is shown as a pseudogene. The CDR3 has 15 amino acids. CDR3 bases: TGTGCCAGCAGCGTCAGTGGCGTTGGGGCCAACGTCCTGACTTTC. It codes for CASSVSGVGANVLTF.